Below are 16 T cell receptor beta chains sequenced from a single sample in a study of molecular identifiers for immune sequencing clone quantification. TCRdb fed the PCR reads into MiXCR, producing one record per CDR3 protein. This sample has approximately 680,000 distinct CDR3 sequences, with roughly 25% found just once. The sequencing sample was made of naive CD8+ T cells from blood, with Jurkat cell RNA spiked in. Subset specified: FACS-sorted CD8+CD4-CCR7+CD45RA+ naive T cells. The source is a human donor in good health. Some libraries in this study had Jurkat cell RNA spiked in.

For this clonotype: A much larger clonotype is one base distant, so this may be a read error. CDR3 DNA sequence: TGTGCCAGCAGCTTAGGACGGGGGGGCCCGTACGCGCAGTACTTC. Its translation is CASSLGRGGPYAQYF. The rearrangement links TRBV7-2 to TRBJ2-7; 8 bases align to TRBD2. The germline V gene encodes CDR1 SGHTA and CDR2 FQGNSA. The CDR3 is made up of 15 amino acids.

In this sample, this clonotype turned up a few times. This rearrangement joins TRBV5-1 to TRBJ2-1; D unresolved. CDR3 length equals 15 residues. Germline V gives CDR1 SGHRS, CDR2 YFSETQ. Trimming removed 0 bases at V and 2 bases at J, with 9 bases between. Here the CDR3 reads CASSLGVGTYNEQFF. CDR3 sequence (DNA): TGCGCCAGCAGCTTGGGTGTGGGTACCTACAATGAGCAGTTCTTC. Full variable domain (rest looked up from reference TRBV5-1 and TRBJ2-1): KAGVTQTPRYLIKTRGQQVTLSCSPISGHRSVSWYQQTPGQGLQFLFEYFSETQRNKGNFPGRFSGRQFSNSRSEMNVSTLELGDSALYLCASSLGVGTYNEQFFGPGTRLTVL.

Note on this clonotype: The conserved closing phenylalanine or tryptophan is absent in this CDR3, likely reflecting a read error. The CDR3 DNA is TGTGCCAGCAGAGTTACAGGGGCTGAAGCTTTCCTT. It translates to CASRVTGAEAFL. The chain has TRBV2 and TRBJ1-1, with 7 bases aligning to TRBD1. The CDR3 runs 12 residues. Trimming at V came to 6 bases and at J to 6 bases, leaving 4 bases not matched to a gene. CDR1 and CDR2 (germline): SNHLY, FYNNEI.

The chain links TRBV9 to TRBJ1-6; the D gene is possibly TRBD1 (6 bases). Germline V gives CDR1 SGDLS, CDR2 YYNGEE. This CDR3 contains 17 residues. V lost 3 bases and J lost 0, with 13 bases in between. CDR3 loop: CASSDDRSSSYNSPLHF. The CDR3 DNA follows: TGTGCCAGCAGCGACGACAGGTCCAGCTCCTATAATTCACCCCTCCACTTT.

V usage is TRBV27 and J usage is TRBJ2-7, with 7 nucleotides matching TRBD2. Germline V gives CDR1 MNHEY, CDR2 SMNVEV (reference sequence). The CDR3 extends over 15 amino acids. J lost 1 base, V lost 3 bases, and 6 bases had no gene match. CDR3 loop: CASSLLASGSYEQYF. In DNA form, the CDR3 reads TGTGCCAGCAGTTTGCTGGCTAGCGGATCCTACGAGCAGTACTTC.

This clonotype is a singleton in its sample. V is TRBV27 and J is TRBJ2-3, with a possible D match to TRBD2 (5 bases). CDR3 size: 12 residues. Per the germline V gene, CDR1 is MNHEY and CDR2 is SMNVEV (reference sequence). With 0 bases removed from V and 14 bases from J, the gap between germline ends came to 12 bases. The CDR3 sequence is CASSLSFGSGYF. In DNA form, the CDR3 reads TGTGCCAGCAGTTTATCGTTTGGGAGCGGGTATTTT.

This clonotype showed up many times. The chain employs TRBV5-6 and TRBJ1-6; D call uncertain. V was shortened by 4 bases and J by 10 bases, with 12 bases between the two germline ends. This CDR3 contains 13 residues. The germline V gene encodes CDR1 SGHDT and CDR2 YYEEEE. CDR3 sequence (DNA): TGTGCCAGCAGCGGTACCCCTGACTCACCCCTCCACTTT. As protein: CASSGTPDSPLHF.

The rearrangement links TRBV19 to TRBJ2-2, with D unresolved. Trimming removed 8 bases from V and 6 bases from J, with 4 bases in between. The CDR3 covers 10 residues. Germline V gives CDR1 LNHDA, CDR2 SQIVND (reference sequence). DNA of the CDR3: TGTGCCAGTTTGTCCGGGGAGCTGTTTTTT. It yields the protein CASLSGELFF. The entire variable domain, with the rest obtained from reference TRBV19 and TRBJ2-2, is as follows: DGGITQSPKYLFRKEGQNVTLSCEQNLNHDAMYWYRQDPGQGLRLIYYSQIVNDFQKGDIAEGYSVSREKKESFPLTVTSAQKNPTAFYLCASLSGELFFGEGSRLTVL.

This clonotype has only a few counts. The V and J genes are TRBV30 and TRBJ2-1; D is unresolved. The germline CDR1 and CDR2 sequences are GTSNPN and SVGIG (reference sequence). V shed 0 bases and J shed 9 bases, with 3 bases lying between them. The CDR3 runs to 10 residues. The CDR3 DNA is TGTGCCTGGAGTGTGGGTGAGCAGTTCTTC. This codes for CAWSVGEQFF.

This clonotype was recorded many times. This chain links TRBV25-1 with TRBJ1-1, with D perhaps matching TRBD1 (5 bases). V dropped 5 bases and J dropped 4 bases, with 11 bases sitting between them. The CDR3 extends over 13 amino acids. In germline, CDR1 is MGHDK, CDR2 SYGVNS. The CDR3 region has the DNA TGTGCCAGCAGTCAAGACAGTCCCACTGAAGCTTTCTTT. As protein: CASSQDSPTEAFF.

Concerning this clonotype itself: At one of its ends the junction is not consistent with the germline gene, which may arise from a read error. V and J are TRBV12-3 or TRBV12-4 and TRBJ1-1; no definite D call. CDR3 length: 12 residues. The CDR3 loop is CGSRLLEREAFF. CDR3 DNA sequence: TGTGGCAGCAGACTGTTGGAGAGAGAAGCTTTCTTT.

This clonotype was observed a handful of times. The V call is TRBV3-1, the J call TRBJ2-1; possible D gene TRBD1, 6 bases. Trimming pared 3 bases from V and 9 bases from J, leaving 15 bases between. The germline V gene encodes CDR1 LGHDT and CDR2 YNNKEL (reference sequence). The CDR3 has 14 amino acids. CDR3 protein: CASSHLTQGGEQFF. In nucleotides, the CDR3 is TGTGCCAGCAGCCATCTCACGCAAGGGGGTGAGCAGTTCTTC.

CDR3 region: CASSIGRAEAFF. As DNA, the CDR3 is TGTGCCAGTAGTATTGGACGCGCCGAAGCTTTCTTT. This chain connects TRBV19 to TRBJ1-1; D gene ambiguous. The V gene's germline CDR1 is LNHDA and CDR2 SQIVND (reference sequence). The V end lost 3 bases, the J end lost 8 bases, and 10 bases lay between the germline ends. The CDR3 consists of 12 residues.

This clonotype was detected ten times or more. The chain employs TRBV24-1 and TRBJ2-2, with 11 nucleotides matching TRBD2. The V and J ends lost 2 bases and 2 bases, in that order; junction bases with no gene match: 3. Germline CDR1 is KGHDR and CDR2 is SFDVKD. This CDR3 has 17 residues. CDR3 coding DNA: TGTGCCACCAGTGATTGGACTAGCGGGTCTAACACCGGGGAGCTGTTTTTT. It encodes CATSDWTSGSNTGELFF.

This clonotype was recorded at least ten times. The rearrangement joins TRBV25-1 to TRBJ2-7, with 11 bases fitting TRBD2. V trimming: 3 bases; J trimming: 1 base; junction bases outside the gene matches: 8. The CDR3 spans 17 residues. CDR1 MGHDK and CDR2 SYGVNS come from the germline V gene. The CDR3 region has the DNA TGTGCCAGCAGTGACCCGACTAGCGGGATTGATTCCTACGAGCAGTACTTC. It translates to CASSDPTSGIDSYEQYF.

This clonotype was seen just once. This clone may be a read error of a much larger clone one base away. The chain employs TRBV4-1 and TRBJ2-7; D possibly corresponds to TRBD2 (6 bases). With the DNA end fitting TRBJ2-1 better, the J assignment may be wrong. This CDR3 contains 13 residues. Germline CDR1 and CDR2: MGHRA and YSYEKL. CDR3 region: CASSQGGTYEQFF. As DNA, the CDR3 is TGCGCCAGCAGCCAAGGCGGGACCTACGAGCAGTTCTTC.